This TCR beta chain was sequenced for a study of cytomegalovirus exposure and HLA in healthy donors. Sampled while nominally healthy, donors likely had unrecorded immune exposures. Findings of the study overall: TRBV6-2, TRBV6-3 and other indistinguishable V segments were excluded.

PCR employed 60 Vbeta and 13 Jbeta primers. Assay: immunoSEQ multiplex PCR; the TCRdb copy retains only in-frame clones and omits some. The data show 190,000 or so clones, with around 83% seen just once and 1.5% to 2% held by the top ten. Trimming shortened V by 0 bases and J by 7 bases, and 13 bases separated the two germline ends. This CDR3 contains 14 residues. Germline V lookup: CDR1 LNHDA, CDR2 SQIVND (reference sequence). A word on this clone: Its antigen is still unknown.

The sequence derives from a man aged 45-65 years in good health and CMV-seronegative. The rearrangement links TRBV19 to TRBJ2-7; weak D call: TRBD2 (5 bases). The sample consisted of PBMCs. CDR3 loop: CASSIEKGGYEQYF. The CDR3 bases are TGTGCCAGTAGTATAGAGAAAGGAGGATATGAGCAGTACTTC.